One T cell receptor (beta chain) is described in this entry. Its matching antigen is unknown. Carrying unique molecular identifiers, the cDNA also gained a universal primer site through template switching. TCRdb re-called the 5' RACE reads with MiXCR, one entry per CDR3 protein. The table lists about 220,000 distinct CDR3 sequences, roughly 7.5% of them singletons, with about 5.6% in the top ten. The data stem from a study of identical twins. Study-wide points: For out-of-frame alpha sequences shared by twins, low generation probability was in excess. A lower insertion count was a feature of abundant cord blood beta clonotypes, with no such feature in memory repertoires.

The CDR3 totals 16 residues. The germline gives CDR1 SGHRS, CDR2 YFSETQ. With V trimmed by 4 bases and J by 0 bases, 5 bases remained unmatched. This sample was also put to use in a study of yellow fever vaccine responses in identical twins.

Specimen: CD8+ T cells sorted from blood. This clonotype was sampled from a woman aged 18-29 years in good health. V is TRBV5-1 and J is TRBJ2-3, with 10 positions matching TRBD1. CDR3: CASSTDRGASTDTQYF. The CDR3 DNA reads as TGCGCCAGCAGCACGGACAGGGGGGCTAGCACAGATACGCAGTATTTT.